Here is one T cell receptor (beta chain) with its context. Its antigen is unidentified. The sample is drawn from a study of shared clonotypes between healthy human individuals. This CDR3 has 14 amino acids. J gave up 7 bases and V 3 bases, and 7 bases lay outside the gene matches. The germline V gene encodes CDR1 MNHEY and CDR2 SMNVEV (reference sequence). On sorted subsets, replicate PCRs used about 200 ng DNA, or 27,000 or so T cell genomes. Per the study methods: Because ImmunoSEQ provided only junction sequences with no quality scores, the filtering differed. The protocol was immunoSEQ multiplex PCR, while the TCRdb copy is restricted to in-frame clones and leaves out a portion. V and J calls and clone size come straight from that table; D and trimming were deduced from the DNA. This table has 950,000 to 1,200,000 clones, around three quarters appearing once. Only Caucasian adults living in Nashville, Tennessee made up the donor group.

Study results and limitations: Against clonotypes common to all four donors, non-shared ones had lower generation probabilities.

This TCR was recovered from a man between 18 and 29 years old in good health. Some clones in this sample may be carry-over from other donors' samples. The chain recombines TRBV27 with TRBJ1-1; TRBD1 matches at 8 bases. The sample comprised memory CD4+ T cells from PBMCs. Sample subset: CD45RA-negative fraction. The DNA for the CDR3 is TGTGCCAGCAGTTTCTACGGGACAGGAGGTGAAGCTTTCTTT. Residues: CASSFYGTGGEAFF.